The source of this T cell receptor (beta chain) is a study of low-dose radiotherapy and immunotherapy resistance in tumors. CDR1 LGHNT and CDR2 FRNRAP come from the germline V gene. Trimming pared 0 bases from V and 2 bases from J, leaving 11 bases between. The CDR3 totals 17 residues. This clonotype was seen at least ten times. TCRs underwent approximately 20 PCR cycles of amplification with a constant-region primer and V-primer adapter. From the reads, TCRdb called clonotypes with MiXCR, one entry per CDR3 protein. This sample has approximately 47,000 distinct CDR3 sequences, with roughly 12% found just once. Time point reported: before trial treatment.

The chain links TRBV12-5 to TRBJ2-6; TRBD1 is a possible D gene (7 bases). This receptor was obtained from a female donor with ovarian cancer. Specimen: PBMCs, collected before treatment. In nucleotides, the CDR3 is TGTGCTAGTGGTTTGGTGACAGGGAGGACTGGGGCCAACGTCCTGACTTTC. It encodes CASGLVTGRTGANVLTF.